The rows below give T cell receptor beta chains drawn from one sample of a study of blood T cell repertoires in COVID-19. The table came from immunoSEQ multiplex PCR; TCRdb's copy has only in-frame clones and leaves some out. The sample holds approximately 250,000 clones, roughly 91% seen once. Sequenced material: PBMCs or T cells enriched from blood (not recorded which). All receptors come from a woman aged 25 to 39 who had recovered from COVID-19. The CDR3 runs from the conserved cysteine through the conserved F or W. D genes are given only for firm matches. Rows may omit the clone size; those that give it use once, few, many or a size class.

len: 16; j_gene: TRBJ2-5; abundance: -; d_gene: TRBD2; v_gene: TRBV29-1; CDR3nt: TGCAGCGGCCATTCCTTCAGCGGGAGGGCCGAAGAGACCCAGTACTTC; CDR3aa: CSGHSFSGRAEETQYF
len: 15; j_gene: TRBJ2-1; abundance: -; d_gene: TRBD2; v_gene: TRBV27; CDR3nt: TGTGCCAGCAGTTTAGGGACTAGCGGGAGCAATGAGCAGTTCTTC; CDR3aa: CASSLGTSGSNEQFF
len: 13; j_gene: TRBJ2-1; abundance: -; d_gene: -; v_gene: TRBV2; CDR3nt: TGTGCCAGCAGTACCGGTACTTCGAATGAGCAGTTCTTC; CDR3aa: CASSTGTSNEQFF
len: 20; j_gene: TRBJ2-1; abundance: -; d_gene: TRBD2; v_gene: TRBV6-2/TRBV6-3; CDR3nt: TGTGCCAGCAGTCACAGTCCGGGACTAGCGGGCCAGGGGGATTACAATGAGCAGTTCTTC; CDR3aa: CASSHSPGLAGQGDYNEQFF
len: 18; j_gene: TRBJ2-7; abundance: -; d_gene: TRBD2; v_gene: TRBV19; CDR3nt: TGTGCCAGTAGTATTTCCATCCCTATACGGGAGGCATCCTACGAGCAGTACTTC; CDR3aa: CASSISIPIREASYEQYF
len: 16; j_gene: TRBJ2-4; abundance: few; d_gene: -; v_gene: TRBV7-9; CDR3nt: TGTGCCAGCAGCTTAGGAGTCGGCGGATGGAAAAACATTCAGTACTTC; CDR3aa: CASSLGVGGWKNIQYF
len: 16; j_gene: TRBJ1-5; abundance: -; d_gene: TRBD1; v_gene: TRBV7-9; CDR3nt: TGTGCCAGCAGCCGGGGGACAGGAGGCCGGGGGATGCCCCAGCATTTT; CDR3aa: CASSRGTGGRGMPQHF
len: 16; j_gene: TRBJ2-1; abundance: -; d_gene: TRBD1; v_gene: TRBV5-1; CDR3nt: TGCGCCAGCAGCTTGCCGGACAGGGGGGTCTGGAGTGAGCAGTTCTTC; CDR3aa: CASSLPDRGVWSEQFF
len: 13; j_gene: TRBJ2-3; abundance: -; d_gene: -; v_gene: TRBV9; CDR3nt: TGTGCCAGCAGCTCCTACGGGACAGATACGCAGTATTTT; CDR3aa: CASSSYGTDTQYF
len: 15; j_gene: TRBJ2-2; abundance: -; d_gene: -; v_gene: TRBV7-8; CDR3nt: TGTGCCAGCAGCTCCAGGGGCTACCTTACCGGGGAGCTGTTTTTT; CDR3aa: CASSSRGYLTGELFF
len: 14; j_gene: TRBJ1-2; abundance: once; d_gene: -; v_gene: TRBV7-9; CDR3nt: TGTGCCAGCAGCTTAGCGACAGGAAACTATGGCTACACCTTC; CDR3aa: CASSLATGNYGYTF
len: 14; j_gene: TRBJ2-7; abundance: -; d_gene: TRBD1; v_gene: TRBV5-4; CDR3nt: TGTGCCAGCAGCGGAGGGGACAGGGGCTACGAGCAGTACTTC; CDR3aa: CASSGGDRGYEQYF
len: 17; j_gene: TRBJ2-3; abundance: -; d_gene: TRBD1; v_gene: TRBV6-2/TRBV6-3; CDR3nt: TGTGCCAGCAGTTACTCCCGGGACAGGGGCCCCACAGATACGCAGTATTTT; CDR3aa: CASSYSRDRGPTDTQYF
len: 14; j_gene: TRBJ2-5; abundance: -; d_gene: -; v_gene: TRBV9; CDR3nt: TGTGCCAGCAGCGTAGGGGCCAGCCAAGAGACCCAGTACTTC; CDR3aa: CASSVGASQETQYF
len: 17; j_gene: TRBJ2-7; abundance: -; d_gene: TRBD2; v_gene: TRBV4-3; CDR3nt: TGCGCCAGCAGCCAGCACCCGACTAGCGGTATTAACTACGAGCAGTACTTC; CDR3aa: CASSQHPTSGINYEQYF
len: 18; j_gene: TRBJ2-1; abundance: -; d_gene: TRBD2; v_gene: TRBV7-8; CDR3nt: TGTGCCAGCAGCTTAGCGCTAGCGGGAGGGTGGACCTACAATGAGCAGTTCTTC; CDR3aa: CASSLALAGGWTYNEQFF
len: 17; j_gene: TRBJ2-2; abundance: -; d_gene: -; v_gene: TRBV11-3; CDR3nt: TGTGCCAGCAGCTTAGGGGGGCAAGCGCTGAACACCGGGGAGCTGTTTTTT; CDR3aa: CASSLGGQALNTGELFF
len: 16; j_gene: TRBJ2-7; abundance: -; d_gene: -; v_gene: TRBV2; CDR3nt: TGTGCCAGCAGTGATGTGGTCTGGACGGGGACCTACGAGCAGTACTTC; CDR3aa: CASSDVVWTGTYEQYF
len: 14; j_gene: TRBJ1-2; abundance: once; d_gene: -; v_gene: TRBV28; CDR3nt: TGTGCCAGCAGCCTCCCCAGGAGGCCCTATGGCTACACCTTC; CDR3aa: CASSLPRRPYGYTF
len: 15; j_gene: TRBJ2-2; abundance: -; d_gene: -; v_gene: TRBV4-3; CDR3nt: TGCGCCAGCAGCCAAGTCTCACGGGTCACCGGGGAGCTGTTTTTT; CDR3aa: CASSQVSRVTGELFF
len: 15; j_gene: TRBJ1-1; abundance: -; d_gene: -; v_gene: TRBV5-1; CDR3nt: TGCGCCAGCAGCCAGTATAATATCATGAACACTGAAGCTTTCTTT; CDR3aa: CASSQYNIMNTEAFF
len: 13; j_gene: TRBJ1-4; abundance: once; d_gene: -; v_gene: TRBV10-3; CDR3nt: TGTGCCATCAAGACAGCAACTAATGAAAAACTGTTTTTT; CDR3aa: CAIKTATNEKLFF
len: 16; j_gene: TRBJ2-1; abundance: -; d_gene: -; v_gene: TRBV6-5; CDR3nt: TGTGCCAGCAGTTACTTTCACCAGGGTATTGGCAGTGAGCAGTTCTTC; CDR3aa: CASSYFHQGIGSEQFF
len: 15; j_gene: TRBJ1-6; abundance: -; d_gene: TRBD1; v_gene: TRBV15; CDR3nt: TGTGCCACCAGCAGAGATCGACAGGGTAATTCACCCCTCCACTTT; CDR3aa: CATSRDRQGNSPLHF
len: 13; j_gene: TRBJ1-2; abundance: -; d_gene: -; v_gene: TRBV6-5; CDR3nt: TGTGCCAGCAGTTACTCCGGGAGGGGAGGCTACACCTTC; CDR3aa: CASSYSGRGGYTF
len: 15; j_gene: TRBJ2-2; abundance: -; d_gene: -; v_gene: TRBV11-3; CDR3nt: TGTGCCAGCAGCACCCGGAGGGGGAACACCGGGGAGCTGTTTTTT; CDR3aa: CASSTRRGNTGELFF
len: 17; j_gene: TRBJ1-4; abundance: -; d_gene: -; v_gene: TRBV15; CDR3nt: TGTGCCACCAGCAGCCCTACGCGGACAGCCTCTAATGAAAAACTGTTTTTT; CDR3aa: CATSSPTRTASNEKLFF
len: 16; j_gene: TRBJ2-1; abundance: -; d_gene: TRBD2; v_gene: TRBV7-3; CDR3nt: TGTGCCAGCAGCTCGGGACTAGCGGGAGGTTGGGGTGAGCAGTTCTTC; CDR3aa: CASSSGLAGGWGEQFF
len: 15; j_gene: TRBJ1-1; abundance: -; d_gene: -; v_gene: TRBV30; CDR3nt: TGTGCCTGGAGTATGACAGGCCACTCGAACACTGAAGCTTTCTTT; CDR3aa: CAWSMTGHSNTEAFF
len: 15; j_gene: TRBJ2-3; abundance: -; d_gene: TRBD2; v_gene: TRBV5-1; CDR3nt: TGCGCCAGCAGCTTGGCGGGAGGCATCTCAGATACGCAGTATTTT; CDR3aa: CASSLAGGISDTQYF
len: 18; j_gene: TRBJ1-2; abundance: once; d_gene: TRBD1; v_gene: TRBV28; CDR3nt: TGTGCCAGCAGTACAACTTTACAGGGGGCTTTCTCGAGTTATGGCTACACCTTC; CDR3aa: CASSTTLQGAFSSYGYTF
len: 15; j_gene: TRBJ2-6; abundance: -; d_gene: -; v_gene: TRBV5-6; CDR3nt: TGTGCCAGCAGCCCCCTCGTCTCTGGGGCCAACGTCCTGACTTTC; CDR3aa: CASSPLVSGANVLTF
len: 15; j_gene: TRBJ1-1; abundance: -; d_gene: -; v_gene: TRBV7-9; CDR3nt: TGTGCCAGCAGCTTAATACCAGGGTTGAACACTGAAGCTTTCTTT; CDR3aa: CASSLIPGLNTEAFF
len: 15; j_gene: TRBJ1-2; abundance: -; d_gene: -; v_gene: TRBV28; CDR3nt: TGTGCCAGCAGTTTATTTGGAGGGGGGGACTATGGCTACACCTTC; CDR3aa: CASSLFGGGDYGYTF
len: 15; j_gene: TRBJ1-6; abundance: once; d_gene: TRBD1; v_gene: TRBV27; CDR3nt: TGTGCCAGCCGGGACAGAAGCTCCTATAATTCACCCCTCCACTTT; CDR3aa: CASRDRSSYNSPLHF
len: 16; j_gene: TRBJ1-4; abundance: -; d_gene: -; v_gene: TRBV5-6; CDR3nt: TGTGCCAGCAGCTTGGGTTGGTCCAGGGCTAATGAAAAACTGTTTTTT; CDR3aa: CASSLGWSRANEKLFF
len: 14; j_gene: TRBJ2-1; abundance: -; d_gene: -; v_gene: TRBV5-1; CDR3nt: TGCGCCAGCAGCCCCGGGACTGCTGGAGGTGAGCAGTTCTTC; CDR3aa: CASSPGTAGGEQFF
len: 16; j_gene: TRBJ2-1; abundance: -; d_gene: TRBD2; v_gene: TRBV7-8; CDR3nt: TGTGCCAGCAGCATTACCCTAGCGGGAGGGCGGAATGAGCAGTTCTTC; CDR3aa: CASSITLAGGRNEQFF
len: 15; j_gene: TRBJ2-7; abundance: -; d_gene: -; v_gene: TRBV11-2; CDR3nt: TGTGCCAGCAGCTTATTGTACGCAGGGTCCGACGAGCAGTACTTC; CDR3aa: CASSLLYAGSDEQYF
len: 13; j_gene: TRBJ1-2; abundance: -; d_gene: -; v_gene: TRBV3-1/TRBV3-2; CDR3nt: TGTGCCAGCAGCCATCAGGCTAACTATGGCTACACCTTC; CDR3aa: CASSHQANYGYTF
len: 15; j_gene: TRBJ2-7; abundance: -; d_gene: TRBD2; v_gene: TRBV9; CDR3nt: TGTGCCAGCAGCGTTGGGGCTAGCGGTTCCTACGAGCAGTACTTC; CDR3aa: CASSVGASGSYEQYF